This entry describes one TCR beta chain. Authors' methods: By means of reference gene primer amplification, nucleated cell counts were estimated. The data were produced by immunoSEQ multiplex PCR, yet TCRdb's version contains in-frame clones alone and is incomplete. From that table come the V and J calls and clone size; the DNA was used to work out D and trimming. In the table there are 250,000 to 350,000 clones, around 88% of which are singletons. The junction had 9 bases not matched to a gene; V was cut back by 4 bases and J by 5 bases. Germline V gene lookup returns CDR1 SGHVS and CDR2 FQNEAQ. The CDR3 contains 15 residues. This record belongs to a study of blood T cell repertoires in COVID-19.

The source material was peripheral blood. This receptor was taken from a woman between 50 and 59 years old with acute or convalescent COVID-19. The chain joins TRBV7-8 to TRBJ1-1; 8 bases fit TRBD1. The CDR3 region is CASSWATGGATEAFF. As DNA, the CDR3 is TGTGCCAGCAGCTGGGCTACAGGGGGAGCAACTGAAGCTTTCTTT.